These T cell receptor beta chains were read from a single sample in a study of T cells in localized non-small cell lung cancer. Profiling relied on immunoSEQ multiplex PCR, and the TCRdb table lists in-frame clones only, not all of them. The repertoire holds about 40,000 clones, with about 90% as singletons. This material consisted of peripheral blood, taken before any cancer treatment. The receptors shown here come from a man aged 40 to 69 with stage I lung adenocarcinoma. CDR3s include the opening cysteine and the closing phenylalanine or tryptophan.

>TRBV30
CAWSPLETQYF
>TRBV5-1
CASSPGTANNEQFF
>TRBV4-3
CASSPRAGGSGEKLFF
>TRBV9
CASSVGLAGEGLETQYF
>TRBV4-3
CASGTSGTDTQYF
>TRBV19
CASSIEGITSKSTSGRSLHEQFF
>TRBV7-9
CASSLEYGDAPYEQYF
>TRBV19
CASSKTGGQGGQAFF
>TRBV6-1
CASSPDRAGANVLTF
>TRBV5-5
CASSLRQAGGELFF
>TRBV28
CASSPWTGYEAFF
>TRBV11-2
CASSLEPSYNEQFF
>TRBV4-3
CASSQDTGGSWRGYTF
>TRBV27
CASTRSSSYNEQFF
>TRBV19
CASSSTYGYTF
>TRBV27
CASSVNGHAEAFF
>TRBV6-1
CASSDRGMRGYTF
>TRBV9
CASSETTGEQFF
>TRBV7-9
CASSLSDANYGYTF
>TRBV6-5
CASTPAVGGYNEQFF
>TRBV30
CAWSPRHRYIVEQYF
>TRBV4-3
CASSQDLLAGTNTQYF
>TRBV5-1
CASSRTVDTEAFF
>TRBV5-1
CASNSGTGSWETQYF
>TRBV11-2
CASSLEPGGADTQYF
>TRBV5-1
CASSFSGIYEQYF
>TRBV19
CASSILHRGSGQPQHF
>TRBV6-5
CASSYSRGSTDTQYF
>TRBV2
CASIMAETQYF
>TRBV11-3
CASSLDGRGDGYTF
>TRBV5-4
CASSPALGLREQYF
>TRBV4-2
CASSQDAGANYGYTF
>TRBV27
CASSLYPGQPEAFF
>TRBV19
CASSIKRNPPYNEQFF
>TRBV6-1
CASRGLRNYGYTF
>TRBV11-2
CASREGADTQYF
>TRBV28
CASRGTGPKNIQYF
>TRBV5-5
CASSLDLTLPAFF
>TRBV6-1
CASSVPSQAYEQYF
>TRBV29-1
CSVEEKTEAFF
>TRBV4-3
CASSQGASSVGTDTQYF
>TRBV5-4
CASSLGGGGSYEQYF
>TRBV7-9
CASSPLAETSTDTQYF